A selection of T cell receptor beta chains follows, all from one sample in a study of T cells in Graves' hyperthyroidism and ophthalmopathy. TCRdb redid the calling of the multiplex PCR reads with MiXCR, one entry per CDR3 protein. Of over 700,000 distinct CDR3 sequences listed, about 38% are singletons. The specimen was blood. Receptors were obtained from a man between 18 and 35 years old with Graves' hyperthyroidism. Each CDR3 is given with its conserved first and last residue. Fields, in order: J gene, clone size, V gene, D gene, CDR3 DNA, CDR3 protein. A D gene is named only where the DNA matches it firmly. Not all rows give a size; the values are once, few, many and, for expanded clones, a class.

TRBJ1-1 . TRBV9 . TGTGCCAGCAGCGTAGAGGGGGTTTCTGAAGCTTTCTTT CASSVEGVSEAFF
TRBJ2-7 many TRBV29-1 . TGCAGCGTTGAGGTCGGACTCTCCTACGAGCAGTACTTC CSVEVGLSYEQYF
TRBJ1-5 many TRBV25-1 . TGTGCCAGCAGTGAGCGGACCGGGGAGCCCCAGCATTTT CASSERTGEPQHF
TRBJ1-6 . TRBV7-9 . TGTGCCAGCAGCTTGGAATGGGGAGATAATTCACCCCTCCACTTT CASSLEWGDNSPLHF
TRBJ2-7 . TRBV7-2 . TGTGCCAGCAGCGCCTGGGGGACCTACGAGCAGTACTTC CASSAWGTYEQYF
TRBJ1-1 . TRBV7-2 . TGTGCCAGCAGCCAAGATAGGGGCCTCGTGAACACTGAAGCTTTCTTT CASSQDRGLVNTEAFF
TRBJ1-5 few TRBV6-1 . TGTGCTACCAGGACCCCCAATCAGCCCCAGCATTTT CATRTPNQPQHF
TRBJ2-7 many TRBV10-3 . TGTGCCATCAGTGAGGAGGACGAGCAGTACTTC CAISEEDEQYF
TRBJ2-3 . TRBV2 . TGTGCCAGCAGTGTGCGGGACAGATTCACAGATACGCAGTATTTT CASSVRDRFTDTQYF
TRBJ1-2 many TRBV14 . TGTGCCAGCAGCCAACAGTGGAGCTATGGCTACACCTTC CASSQQWSYGYTF
TRBJ1-5 many TRBV10-3 TRBD1 TGTGCCATCAATCTGACAGGGGCCTCTAGCAATCAGCCCCAGCATTTT CAINLTGASSNQPQHF
TRBJ2-7 many TRBV2 . TGTGCCAGCAGTAGTCCCCGAGGCGTCAACGAGCAGTACTTC CASSSPRGVNEQYF
TRBJ2-5 . TRBV9 . TGTGCCAGCAGCGTAGTTCCCGGGACTGAACGGATATGGACCCAGTACTTC CASSVVPGTERIWTQYF
TRBJ2-7 many TRBV2 . TGTGCCAGCAGTGAATCGGAGGCGTCCTACGAGCAGTACTTC CASSESEASYEQYF
TRBJ1-2 . TRBV25-1 TRBD1 TGTGCCAGCAGTGGGGGGGACAGGGGGTTCCGCTACACCTTC CASSGGDRGFRYTF
TRBJ2-5 . TRBV3-1 TRBD2 TGTGCCAGCAGGCTTTTGAGCGGGAGGGCCGTTGGGAAAGAGACCCAGTACTTC CASRLLSGRAVGKETQYF
TRBJ1-3 . TRBV6-5 . TGTGCCAGCAGCGGCCTTCAATTTGGAAACACCATATATTTT CASSGLQFGNTIYF
TRBJ1-4 . TRBV25-1 . TGTGCCAGCAACTCTCGACGGACAACTAATGAAAAACCGTTTTTT CASNSRRTTNEKPFF
TRBJ1-2 . TRBV29-1 TRBD1 TGCAGCGTCCGACAGGGGTTGGGCTACACCTTC CSVRQGLGYTF
TRBJ1-6 . TRBV11-3 . TGTGCCAGCAGTTCCGGACAGCCCGGGACCTATAATTCACCCCTCCACTTT CASSSGQPGTYNSPLHF
TRBJ2-7 . TRBV6-5 TRBD2 TGTGCCAGCAGTTACCAGCGGGAGGGCCAGCAGTACTTC CASSYQREGQQYF
TRBJ1-5 many TRBV6-6 TRBD1 TGTGCCAGCACCCAGGACAGGTTCTATCAGCCCCAGCATTTT CASTQDRFYQPQHF
TRBJ1-2 . TRBV19 TRBD1 TGTGCCACACGACAGGGAGGGTATGGCTACACCTTC CATRQGGYGYTF
TRBJ2-5 . TRBV7-8 . TGTGCCAGCAGCCCCCCCCCCATGGTGGGAGCTGAGACCCAGTACTTC CASSPPPMVGAETQYF
TRBJ1-2 . TRBV2 . TGTGCCGGCAGCCTGAACAGGGAAGCTAACTATGGCTACACCTTC CAGSLNREANYGYTF
TRBJ2-5 many TRBV29-1 TRBD1 TGCAGCGCTAAGACAGGGGGGCAAGAGACCCAGTACTTC CSAKTGGQETQYF
TRBJ2-6 . TRBV9 . TGTGCCAGCAGCGTAGGTGGGGTTGCCAACGTCCTGACTTTC CASSVGGVANVLTF
TRBJ2-3 . TRBV29-1 . TGCAGCGTTGATCAGTCAGGGGACTCTTCAGATACGCAGTATTTT CSVDQSGDSSDTQYF
TRBJ1-2 many TRBV7-3 . TGTGCCAGCAGCTTAAACTCCGACTATGGCTACACCTTC CASSLNSDYGYTF
TRBJ2-2 . TRBV6-6 . TGTGCCAGCAGATACGTCGACGACTCAAACACCGGGGAGCTGTTTTTT CASRYVDDSNTGELFF
TRBJ2-7 few TRBV20-1 . TGCAGTGCTAGAGGCGGATTCTCCTACGAGCAGTACTTC CSARGGFSYEQYF
TRBJ2-7 . TRBV11-3 . TGTGCCAGCAGCGGGAAGGTCGAGCAGTACTTC CASSGKVEQYF
TRBJ2-5 . TRBV7-8 . TGTGCCAGCAGTTTCAGGGGGGGAGACATGGAAGAGACCCAGTACTTC CASSFRGGDMEETQYF
TRBJ1-1 . TRBV5-1 TRBD1 TGCGCCAGCAGCCCCCAACCGAGACAGGGCCTCACTGAAGCTTTCTTT CASSPQPRQGLTEAFF
TRBJ1-4 . TRBV12-3/TRBV12-4 TRBD1 TGTGCCAGCACCCTAGAGGAGACAGGGAATGAAAAACTGTTTTTT CASTLEETGNEKLFF
TRBJ2-5 many TRBV7-9 . TGTGCCAGCAGCTCCACTCAGGGGCGGGAGACCCAGTACTTC CASSSTQGRETQYF
TRBJ2-7 . TRBV25-1 TRBD2 TGTGCCAGCAGCCCCTCCACTATAGCGGGAGGTACTATGTACGAGCAGTACTTC CASSPSTIAGGTMYEQYF
TRBJ2-7 many TRBV7-9 . TGTGCCAGCAGCAACAACGAGCAGTACTTC CASSNNEQYF
TRBJ1-2 . TRBV5-1 . TGCGCCAGCAGCGCCGGAGCTGGGGTAGGCTACACCTTC CASSAGAGVGYTF
TRBJ1-1 once TRBV29-1 . TGCAGCGTAGATGGGGACGGCACTGAAGCTTTCTTT CSVDGDGTEAFF
TRBJ2-2 . TRBV9 TRBD2 TGTGCCAGCAGCCCCCATCCTAGCGGGGATGACACCGGGGAGCTGTTTTTT CASSPHPSGDDTGELFF
TRBJ1-2 many TRBV29-1 . TGCAGCGTTGAACACCCCGACAGATACTATGGCTACACCTTC CSVEHPDRYYGYTF
TRBJ2-7 many TRBV29-1 TRBD1 TGCAGCGTAATATCCGGGACAGGGATCTACTTC CSVISGTGIYF
TRBJ2-7 . TRBV29-1 . TGCAGCGTTGAGGAACTTAGGACCTTAAACGGGCAGTACTTC CSVEELRTLNGQYF
TRBJ1-2 many TRBV12-3/TRBV12-4 TRBD1 TGTGCCAGCACCAAGAGGGGACAGGGGGGCTACACCTTC CASTKRGQGGYTF
TRBJ2-7 few TRBV7-8 . TGTGCCAGCAGCTCCGGTCCCGACCCGACCTACGAGCAGTACTTC CASSSGPDPTYEQYF
TRBJ2-1 . TRBV19 . TGTGCCACCTCCCAGGGCTTAGTCGGGGAGCAGTTCTTC CATSQGLVGEQFF
TRBJ1-1 . TRBV5-1 . TGCGCCAGCAGCTCGAACCGATACACTGAAGCTTTCTTT CASSSNRYTEAFF
TRBJ2-7 many TRBV7-6 . TGTGCCAGCAGCTTTGACATCACCTACGAGCAGTACTTC CASSFDITYEQYF
TRBJ2-5 . TRBV2 TRBD2 TGTGCCAGCAGTCTCCCGCGGGGGAGAGAGACCAAGTACTTC CASSLPRGRETKYF
TRBJ1-2 many TRBV12-3/TRBV12-4 . TGTGCCAGCACTTACCGGGTCTCTAACTATGGCTACACCTTC CASTYRVSNYGYTF
TRBJ2-1 . TRBV29-1 TRBD1 TGCAGCGTAGGGACAGGACTGGACAATGAGCAGTTCTTC CSVGTGLDNEQFF
TRBJ1-1 . TRBV7-9 . TGTGCCAGCAGCTTAACGGGATTGGGCGAAGCTTTCTTT CASSLTGLGEAFF
TRBJ1-5 . TRBV6-6 . TGTGCCAGCAGTTCCCTGGACAGCCTTAATCAGCCCCAGCATTTT CASSSLDSLNQPQHF
TRBJ1-5 . TRBV12-3/TRBV12-4 . TGTGCCAGCAGTTTTAACGGCGATAGCAATCAGCCCCAGCATTTT CASSFNGDSNQPQHF